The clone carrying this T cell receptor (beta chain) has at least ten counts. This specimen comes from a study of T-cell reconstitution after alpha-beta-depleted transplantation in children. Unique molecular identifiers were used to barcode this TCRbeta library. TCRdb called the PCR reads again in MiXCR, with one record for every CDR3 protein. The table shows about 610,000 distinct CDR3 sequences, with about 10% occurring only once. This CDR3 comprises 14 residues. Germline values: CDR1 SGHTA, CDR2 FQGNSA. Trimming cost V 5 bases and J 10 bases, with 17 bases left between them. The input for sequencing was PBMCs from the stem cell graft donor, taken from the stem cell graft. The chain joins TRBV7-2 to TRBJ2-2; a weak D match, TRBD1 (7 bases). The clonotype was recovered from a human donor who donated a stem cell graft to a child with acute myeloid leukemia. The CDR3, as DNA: TGTGCCAGCAGCCAAGGGGGCGCGGGACTGGAGCTGTTTTTT. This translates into CASSQGGAGLELFF.